This T cell receptor (beta chain) emerged from a study of OX40 agonist ivuxolimab in advanced cancers. Study summary: Dosing consisted of intravenous ivuxolimab at 0.01 to 10 mg/kg every 2 weeks. General study points: Among T cells, CD8+ cells averaged more expanded clones than CD4+ cells. At 0.1 to 3.0 mg/kg and by week 6, clonal expansion occurred in CD4+ and CD8+ blood T cells.

About this clone: Its antigen is unknown.

The method was immunoSEQ multiplex PCR; TCRdb's version includes in-frame clones alone and lacks a portion of them. The data contain some 57,000 clones, just under 90% of them singletons. Patients were ruled out by autoimmune disease history or systemic immunosuppression. V was clipped by 2 bases and J by 7 bases, with 15 bases between them. Germline assignment: CDR1 MNHEY and CDR2 SVGAGI. This CDR3 is built from 15 residues. The clonotype originates from an adult with an advanced solid tumor such as melanoma, head and neck, liver or kidney cancer. The sample was CD4+ or CD8+ T cells sorted from blood, taken in a trial of the OX40 agonist ivuxolimab. This rearrangement joins TRBV6-5 to TRBJ1-5; D may be TRBD1 (6 bases). The CDR3 DNA reads as TGTGCCAGCAGTTACGGAGGGGGGAGCCTGCAGCCCCAGCATTTT. Protein sequence: CASSYGGGSLQPQHF.